These T cell receptor beta chains were read from a single sample in a study of blood T cell repertoires in COVID-19. Libraries were prepared by immunoSEQ multiplex PCR; TCRdb keeps only in-frame clonotypes and omits some of them. The sample holds roughly 180,000 clones, about 86% seen once. Source material: peripheral blood. These receptors originate from a man aged 60 to 75 with acute or convalescent COVID-19. Each CDR3 is given with its conserved first and last residue. A D gene is named only where the DNA matches it firmly. Only some rows state a clone size, as once, few, many or a class for expanded clones.

>.|TRBV27|TRBJ2-7|.
CASSLSGRADEQYF
TGTGCCAGCAGTTTATCGGGCAGGGCTGACGAGCAGTACTTC
>.|TRBV2|TRBJ1-1|.
CASGGDAEAFF
TGTGCCAGCGGGGGGGACGCTGAAGCTTTCTTT
>.|TRBV7-2|TRBJ1-2|TRBD1
CASSPRQGLTGYTF
TGTGCCAGCAGCCCTCGACAGGGGCTAACTGGCTACACCTTC
>.|TRBV5-1|TRBJ2-3|TRBD1
CASSRQGQGTDTQYF
TGCGCCAGCAGCCGCCAGGGACAGGGAACAGATACGCAGTATTTT
>.|TRBV14|TRBJ1-4|.
CASSQAVKQRREKLFF
TGTGCCAGCAGCCAAGCTGTGAAGCAACGTCGGGAAAAACTGTTTTTT
>.|TRBV9|TRBJ2-7|TRBD2
CASSVSGNYEQYF
TGTGCCAGCAGCGTTAGCGGGAACTACGAGCAGTACTTC
>.|TRBV7-3|TRBJ1-5|.
CASSLDSNQPQHF
TGTGCCAGCAGCTTAGACTCCAATCAGCCCCAGCATTTT
>.|TRBV11-2|TRBJ1-1|TRBD1
CASSLRQGTEAFF
TGTGCCAGCAGCTTAAGACAGGGGACTGAAGCTTTCTTT
>.|TRBV2|TRBJ2-1|TRBD2
CASSETSGIEQFF
TGTGCCAGCAGTGAGACTAGCGGGATTGAGCAGTTCTTC
>.|TRBV11-2|TRBJ2-3|.
CASSLEIGDTQYF
TGTGCCAGCAGCTTAGAAATCGGAGATACGCAGTATTTT
>once|TRBV24-1|TRBJ1-2|.
CATGRTDNGYTF
TGTGCCACCGGAAGGACAGACAATGGCTACACCTTC
>.|TRBV18|TRBJ1-5|.
CASSPPGVQPQHF
TGTGCCAGCTCACCCCCGGGGGTTCAGCCCCAGCATTTT
>.|TRBV11-2|TRBJ2-5|.
CASSLWANQETQYF
TGTGCCAGCAGCTTATGGGCAAACCAAGAGACCCAGTACTTC
>.|TRBV28|TRBJ1-1|TRBD1
CASSLGQRNTEAFF
TGTGCCAGCAGTCTGGGACAGAGAAACACTGAAGCTTTCTTT
>.|TRBV6-5|TRBJ2-7|.
CASLGVLTYEQYF
TGTGCCAGCCTAGGGGTCCTTACCTACGAGCAGTACTTC
>.|TRBV15|TRBJ1-2|.
CATSRDLSRGNYGYTF
TGTGCCACCAGCAGAGATTTGTCCAGGGGTAACTATGGCTACACCTTC
>.|TRBV28|TRBJ1-6|.
CASSFMRSYNSPLHF
TGTGCCAGCAGTTTCATGCGCTCCTATAATTCACCCCTCCACTTT
>.|TRBV13|TRBJ2-1|.
CASSLGRVPYNEQFF
TGTGCCAGCAGCTTAGGGCGGGTGCCGTACAATGAGCAGTTCTTC
>.|TRBV2|TRBJ2-3|.
CASKFLGATDTQYF
TGTGCCAGCAAATTCCTGGGAGCCACAGATACGCAGTATTTT
>.|TRBV14|TRBJ2-5|.
CASSLFWGELETQYF
TGTGCCAGCAGCCTATTTTGGGGGGAGTTGGAGACCCAGTACTTC
>.|TRBV30|TRBJ1-2|.
CAWSPGGPRNYGYTF
TGTGCCTGGAGTCCTGGGGGCCCTCGGAACTATGGCTACACCTTC
>.|TRBV7-8|TRBJ2-1|TRBD2
CASSLRREGLLQFF
TGTGCCAGCAGCTTAAGGCGGGAGGGGCTCTTGCAGTTCTTC
>once|TRBV29-1|TRBJ1-4|TRBD1
CSVADRATNEKLFF
TGCAGCGTTGCTGACAGGGCAACTAATGAAAAACTGTTTTTT
>few|TRBV5-1|TRBJ1-2|TRBD1
CASSKDREYGYTF
TGCGCCAGCAGCAAGGACAGGGAGTATGGCTACACCTTC
>.|TRBV2|TRBJ2-2|TRBD2
CASSESSGTGELFF
TGTGCCAGCAGTGAATCTAGCGGAACCGGGGAGCTGTTTTTT
>.|TRBV3-1/TRBV3-2|TRBJ1-3|.
CASSHRGYGEGNTIYF
TGTGCCAGCAGCCACCGAGGGTACGGGGAAGGAAACACCATATATTTT
>.|TRBV5-1|TRBJ2-5|TRBD2
CASSLQASGRAETQYF
TGCGCCAGCAGCTTGCAGGCTAGCGGGAGAGCAGAGACCCAGTACTTC
>.|TRBV7-9|TRBJ2-3|.
CASSLYRGSSDTQYF
TGTGCCAGCAGCTTATATCGTGGGAGTTCGGATACGCAGTATTTT
>once|TRBV7-3|TRBJ2-3|.
CASSSQSDTQYF
TGTGCCAGCAGCTCCCAGTCAGATACGCAGTATTTT
>few|TRBV19|TRBJ1-2|.
CASTDLVSYTF
TGTGCCAGTACCGACTTGGTGAGCTACACCTTC
>.|TRBV11-2|TRBJ1-3|TRBD1
CASSLGGQRNTIYF
TGTGCCAGCAGCTTAGGGGGACAGCGAAACACCATATATTTT
>.|TRBV3-1/TRBV3-2|TRBJ2-3|TRBD2
CASSQVGLAGVRDTQYF
TGTGCCAGCAGCCAAGTGGGACTAGCGGGAGTCAGGGATACGCAGTATTTT
>.|TRBV28|TRBJ1-1|TRBD1
CASSLIGTGMNTEAFF
TGTGCCAGCAGTTTAATAGGGACAGGGATGAACACTGAAGCTTTCTTT
>once|TRBV11-2|TRBJ2-7|TRBD2
CASSFEAGGGTYEQYF
TGTGCCAGCAGCTTTGAAGCGGGAGGGGGTACCTACGAGCAGTACTTC
>once|TRBV24-1|TRBJ2-1|.
CATSEDSFSYNEQFF
TGTGCCACCAGTGAGGACTCGTTCTCCTACAATGAGCAGTTCTTC
>.|TRBV5-1|TRBJ1-2|TRBD1
CASSLEYGTGYGYTF
TGCGCCAGCAGCTTGGAGTATGGGACAGGATATGGCTACACCTTC
>.|TRBV29-1|TRBJ1-2|TRBD1
CSVADRVYGYTF
TGCAGCGTTGCGGACAGGGTCTATGGCTACACCTTC
>.|TRBV6-5|TRBJ1-1|TRBD1
CASSSLWTGLNTEAFF
TGTGCCAGCAGTTCCCTTTGGACAGGCCTGAACACTGAAGCTTTCTTT
>.|TRBV27|TRBJ2-3|.
CASTGTDTQYF
TGTGCCAGCACGGGCACAGATACGCAGTATTTT
>.|TRBV30|TRBJ2-3|.
CAWSRGLSTDTQYF
TGTGCCTGGAGTAGGGGACTCAGCACAGATACGCAGTATTTT
>.|TRBV15|TRBJ1-1|.
CATSRDVDSEAFF
TGTGCCACCAGCAGAGATGTTGATAGTGAAGCTTTCTTT
>.|TRBV7-2|TRBJ2-5|TRBD2
CASSPGLPYQETQYF
TGTGCCAGCAGCCCGGGACTACCGTACCAAGAGACCCAGTACTTC
>.|TRBV30|TRBJ2-1|.
CAWSVLPAQFF
TGTGCCTGGAGTGTACTTCCCGCACAGTTCTTC